The entry below describes one T cell receptor beta chain. Clones were read by immunoSEQ multiplex PCR, and TCRdb kept only the in-frame ones, dropping some. The data show around 21,000 clones, roughly 80% seen once. CDR3 length: 16 residues. The germline CDR1 and CDR2 sequences are SGHKS and YYEKEE (reference sequence). The V and J ends lost 4 bases and 1 base respectively, with 15 bases between them. The sample is drawn from a study of OX40 agonist ivuxolimab in advanced cancers. Sequencing was performed on CD4+ or CD8+ T cells sorted from blood, taken in a trial of the OX40 agonist ivuxolimab. The TCR sequence derives from an adult with an advanced solid tumor such as melanoma, head and neck, liver or kidney cancer. The chain uses TRBV5-5 and TRBJ1-5; no definite D call. CDR3 region: CASSPEVGKSNQPQHF. CDR3 in DNA: TGTGCCAGCAGCCCGGAGGTGGGGAAGAGCAATCAGCCCCAGCATTTT.